The following is a TCR beta chain sequence with its context. The data were obtained in a study of blood T cell repertoires in COVID-19. Study details: In each case, the material was cDNA or gDNA derived from T cells, B-cell-depleted T cells, or PBMCs.

Repertoires were generated with immunoSEQ multiplex PCR, while TCRdb's copy carries only in-frame clones and drops some. Of under 450,000 clones in the sample, 89% were seen once. This CDR3 has 16 amino acids. The germline V gene has CDR1 LGHNA and CDR2 YSLEER. Trimming removed 0 bases from V and 8 bases from J; junction bases left unmatched: 8. What was sequenced was peripheral blood. The sequence was collected from a woman between 40 and 50 years old with COVID-19, enrolled during active disease. V gene TRBV4-3 combines with J gene TRBJ2-3; TRBD1 matches 10 bases. The CDR3 DNA is TGCGCCAGCAGCCAAGACGTGACAGGGGGCTTTACTACGCAGTATTTT. As protein: CASSQDVTGGFTTQYF.